The 16 T cell receptor beta chains below were found in one sample sequenced in a study of OX40 agonist ivuxolimab in advanced cancers. Only in-frame clones appear in the TCRdb table, and some are missing; sequencing was by immunoSEQ multiplex PCR. The data hold some 30,000 clones, with about four fifths observed a single time. This material consisted of CD4+ or CD8+ T cells sorted from blood, taken in a trial of the OX40 agonist ivuxolimab. Receptor source: an adult with an advanced solid tumor such as melanoma, head and neck, liver or kidney cancer.

This rearrangement joins TRBV27 to TRBJ1-2; D is perhaps TRBD1 (5 bases). Looked up from germline, CDR1 is MNHEY and CDR2 is SMNVEV (reference sequence). V was clipped by 3 bases and J by 8 bases, with 13 bases between them. The CDR3 is 13 amino acids. The CDR3 spells CASSFTGLEGYTF. CDR3 sequence (DNA): TGTGCCAGCAGTTTCACAGGTCTGGAGGGCTACACCTTC.

This clone showed up just once. The chain combines TRBV5-1 with TRBJ1-3; D call uncertain. The ends were cut back, 4 bases at V and 0 bases at J, with 8 bases in the middle. The germline V gene has CDR1 SGHRS and CDR2 YFSETQ. The CDR3 is 14 amino acids. The CDR3 is CASSAASSGNTIYF. Here the CDR3 DNA reads TGCGCCAGCAGCGCAGCCTCCTCTGGAAACACCATATATTTT.

This rearrangement joins TRBV5-1 to TRBJ2-2; D is undetermined. Germline lookup yields CDR1 SGHRS and CDR2 YFSETQ. V was clipped by 5 bases and J by 0 bases, with 11 bases between them. The length of the CDR3 is 15 residues. CDR3 protein: CASRGTEPNTGELFF. CDR3 coding DNA: TGCGCCAGCAGGGGAACAGAACCGAACACCGGGGAGCTGTTTTTT.

The chain uses TRBV18 and TRBJ1-5; tentatively, D is TRBD1 (5 bases). Germline CDR1 reads KGHSH; CDR2 reads LQKENI. With 3 bases removed from V and 6 bases from J, the gap between germline ends came to 15 bases. This CDR3 has 15 amino acids. The CDR3 sequence is CASSPGQGGTQPQHF. CDR3 nucleotides: TGTGCCAGCTCACCGGGCCAGGGAGGAACTCAGCCCCAGCATTTT.

The chain couples TRBV10-3 to TRBJ2-5, with 7 bases matching TRBD1. The CDR3 contains 15 residues. The germline V gene has CDR1 ENHRY and CDR2 SYGVKD. Trimming removed 5 bases from V and 5 bases from J; junction bases left unmatched: 11. The CDR3 DNA follows: TGTGCCATCAGTCCTACAGGGGCTATTCAGGAGACCCAGTACTTC. Translated, it gives CAISPTGAIQETQYF.

The genes are TRBV13 and TRBJ2-7; D is perhaps TRBD1 or TRBD2 (5 bases each). The CDR3 spans 13 residues. The ends were cut back, 1 base at V and 7 bases at J, with 11 bases in the middle. The germline CDR1 and CDR2 sequences are PRHDT and FYEKMQ (reference sequence). In DNA, the CDR3 is TGTGCCAGCAGCTTAGTCGGGGACGATGAGCAGTACTTC. Translated, it gives CASSLVGDDEQYF.

The V gene is TRBV5-4, the J gene TRBJ2-7; D is unresolved. CDR1 is SGHNT, CDR2 YYREEE, per germline (reference sequence). The CDR3 contains 15 residues. Trimming stripped 4 bases from V and 0 bases from J, with 14 bases between. The CDR3 DNA reads as TGTGCCAGCAGCCCCTCGGTCTCAAGCTCCTACGAGCAGTACTTC. Translated, it gives CASSPSVSSSYEQYF.

The chain has TRBV5-5 and TRBJ1-6, with D perhaps matching TRBD1 (5 bases). The germline CDR1 and CDR2 sequences are SGHKS and YYEKEE (reference sequence). Trimming removed 0 bases at V and 0 bases at J, with 19 bases between. This CDR3 region has 20 residues. The CDR3 DNA sequence: TGTGCCAGCAGCTTGGCCACGCAGGGTGGTTTAGGCTCCTATAATTCACCCCTCCACTTT. Protein product: CASSLATQGGLGSYNSPLHF.

In its sample, this clone ranks as medium-sized. The V gene is TRBV19, the J gene TRBJ2-1; 10 bases are a match to TRBD2. CDR1 LNHDA and CDR2 SQIVND come from the germline V gene (reference sequence). With 4 bases clipped from V and 8 bases from J, the junction kept 8 bases outside the gene matches. CDR3 length equals 15 residues. In DNA form, the CDR3 reads TGTGCCAGTAGTACCGGACTAGCGGTGACCGATGAGCAGTTCTTC. Its translation: CASSTGLAVTDEQFF. The whole variable domain, remainder taken from reference TRBV19 and TRBJ2-1, is DGGITQSPKYLFRKEGQNVTLSCEQNLNHDAMYWYRQDPGQGLRLIYYSQIVNDFQKGDIAEGYSVSREKKESFPLTVTSAQKNPTAFYLCASSTGLAVTDEQFFGPGTRLTVL.

The chain couples TRBV23-1 to TRBJ1-6; possible D gene TRBD1, 5 bases. TRBV23-1 is flagged as an ORF with uncertain function. The CDR3 totals 17 residues. With 0 bases removed from V and 6 bases from J, the gap between germline ends came to 15 bases. CDR3: CASSQSLAREGNSPLHF. The CDR3 region has the DNA TGCGCCAGCAGTCAATCGTTGGCCAGGGAGGGTAATTCACCCCTCCACTTT.

The V call is TRBV30, the J call TRBJ2-3; 12 positions agree with TRBD2. The CDR3 runs to 13 residues. The germline V gene has CDR1 GTSNPN and CDR2 SVGIG (reference sequence). J was trimmed by 6 bases and V by 4 bases; bases with no gene match: 2. The CDR3 spells CAWTSGGADTQYF. CDR3 DNA sequence: TGTGCCTGGACTAGCGGGGGGGCTGATACGCAGTATTTT.

The chain joins TRBV5-1 to TRBJ2-1, with TRBD1 as a possible D gene (6 bases). Germline assignment: CDR1 SGHRS and CDR2 YFSETQ. With 2 bases removed from V and 1 base from J, the gap between germline ends came to 13 bases. The CDR3 consists of 16 residues. CDR3 residues: CASSFRGGGSYNEQFF. DNA of the CDR3: TGCGCCAGCAGCTTCAGGGGCGGTGGGTCCTACAATGAGCAGTTCTTC.

The chain has TRBV27 and TRBJ1-5, with 8 nucleotides matching TRBD1. The V gene's germline CDR1 is MNHEY and CDR2 SMNVEV (reference sequence). The trim removed 5 bases at V and 7 bases at J, leaving 13 bases unmatched. The CDR3 runs to 16 residues. DNA of the CDR3: TGTGCCAGCAGTCAGGAAGGACAGGGTCGGAGGCAGCCCCAGCATTTT. Its protein is CASSQEGQGRRQPQHF.

This chain links TRBV7-6 with TRBJ1-4; TRBD1 might be the D (5 bases). Germline CDR1 reads SGHVS; CDR2 reads FNYEAQ. CDR3 length: 15 amino acids. Trimming pared 5 bases from V and 8 bases from J, leaving 18 bases between. This CDR3 is CASSPAGEVGEKLFF. CDR3 nucleotides: TGTGCCAGCAGCCCCGCGGGGGAAGTAGGGGAAAAACTGTTTTTT.

To note about this clone: A junction end diverges from the germline sequence, so it may reflect a read error. This chain's CDR3 is CAISEHGTSGDQETQYF. The CDR3, as DNA: TGTGCCATCAGTGAACACGGGACTAGCGGGGACCAAGAGACCCAGTACTTC. This chain joins TRBV6-1 and TRBJ2-5, with 13 positions matching TRBD2. CDR1 and CDR2 (germline): MNHNS, SASEGT. CDR3 length: 17 residues.

The chain combines TRBV9 with TRBJ2-3, with 11 bases identical to TRBD2. CDR3 length: 17 residues. Looked up from germline, CDR1 is SGDLS and CDR2 is YYNGEE. With 3 bases clipped from V and 1 base from J, the junction kept 7 bases outside the gene matches. The CDR3 coding sequence is TGTGCCAGCAGCGGCCATAGCGGGGGGGTACGCACAGATACGCAGTATTTT. Protein product: CASSGHSGGVRTDTQYF.